These 5 T cell receptor beta chains came from one sample sequenced in a study of cytomegalovirus exposure and HLA in healthy donors (dated by TCRdb to about 2017). Receptor amplification or capture employed the immunoSEQ multiplex PCR assay. The multiplex PCR relied on a mix of 60 forward primers for TCR Vbeta segments and 13 reverse primers for TCR Jbeta segments. TCRdb took over this immuneACCESS table, retaining in-frame rearrangements with V and J assigned. Such tables are incomplete; in checked studies, under half of the missing clones stem from an unresolved V gene, and the remainder is unexplained. The sample table contains about 190,000 clones; only one count was recorded for roughly 80% of them. The ten largest make up approximately 3.1% of the sample. The sample taken for sequencing was PBMCs. The receptors come from a woman in her twenties or thirties in good health and CMV-seropositive.

Comments on this clone: Other DNA sequences of this sample code for an identical CDR3. In DNA, the CDR3 is TGTGCCAGCAGTCTCCAGGGTGGGAGCACAGATACGCAGTATTTT. Its translation is CASSLQGGSTDTQYF. The V call is TRBV27, the J call TRBJ2-3; tentative D call: TRBD1 (5 bases). Germline V CDR1 and CDR2: MNHEY, SMNVEV (reference sequence). Between the trimmed V and J ends, which lost 5 bases and 0 bases, there was a span of 12 bases. This CDR3 comprises 15 residues.

V and J are TRBV11-2 and TRBJ2-3, with 12 bases fitting TRBD2. J lost 5 bases, V lost 3 bases, and 3 bases had no gene match. The CDR3 is made up of 15 amino acids. CDR1 and CDR2 (germline): SGHAT, FQNNGV. The CDR3 sequence: CASSLTSGRGDTQYF. The CDR3 DNA sequence: TGTGCCAGCAGCTTGACTAGCGGGAGAGGAGATACGCAGTATTTT.

This chain joins TRBV6-4 and TRBJ2-1; 8 positions agree with TRBD2. The junction had 3 bases not matched to a gene; V was cut back by 0 bases and J by 8 bases. The CDR3 totals 14 residues. CDR1 is MRHNA, CDR2 SNTAGT, per germline. CDR3 sequence: CASSDSTGGDEQFF. Here the CDR3 DNA reads TGTGCCAGCAGTGACTCGACGGGAGGGGATGAGCAGTTCTTC.

V and J are TRBV11-2 and TRBJ2-7; 9 bases agree with TRBD2. The V gene end was trimmed by 5 bases and the J gene end by 5 bases; junction bases not matched to a gene: 10. Per germline, CDR1 SGHAT and CDR2 FQNNGV. This CDR3 comprises 15 residues. Here the CDR3 reads CASSVSRTSVHEQYF. CDR3 DNA: TGTGCCAGCAGCGTAAGCCGGACTAGCGTCCACGAGCAGTACTTC.

J is TRBJ1-2 and V is TRBV11-2; TRBD1 aligns across 10 bases. This CDR3 is built from 14 residues. With V trimmed by 8 bases and J by 4 bases, 7 bases remained unmatched. Looked up from germline, CDR1 is SGHAT and CDR2 is FQNNGV. The CDR3: CASGRDRGVYGYTF. Written as DNA, the CDR3 is TGTGCCAGCGGCCGGGACAGGGGCGTCTATGGCTACACCTTC.